The TCR beta chain described here comes from a study of cytomegalovirus exposure and HLA in healthy donors. Primers for the PCR totalled 60 Vbeta and 13 Jbeta. Data came from immunoSEQ multiplex PCR; TCRdb stores just in-frame clones and leaves some out. Listed are 40,000 to 50,000 clones; 1% to 1.5% falls within the top ten. Germline values: CDR1 MNHNS, CDR2 SASEGT. With 4 bases removed from V and 0 bases from J, the gap between germline ends came to 22 bases. CDR3 length: 19 amino acids. Material for sequencing was PBMCs. The V call is TRBV6-1, the J call TRBJ1-5; tentative D call: TRBD1 (5 bases). The sequence came from a man aged 25-45 years in good health and CMV-seronegative. The CDR3: CASSVNPRGGETSNQPQHF. CDR3 bases: TGTGCCAGCAGTGTCAATCCCCGGGGGGGGGAGACTAGCAATCAGCCCCAGCATTTT.